This TCR beta chain derives from a study of radiation and T cells in renal cell carcinoma. Documented time point: blood 4 weeks post-SBRT, at nephrectomy. The sample's treatment: 15 Gy SBRT to primary tumor, nephrectomy 4 weeks later. Assay: immunoSEQ multiplex PCR; the TCRdb copy retains only in-frame clones and omits some. The profile shows around 180,000 clones, about 85% of them singletons. Material: blood, obtained from a patient whose treatment included radiotherapy and nephrectomy. This receptor was identified in a woman aged 50 to 60 with renal cell carcinoma.

The CDR3: CASSVVGAAGELFF. The CDR3 nucleotides read TGTGCCAGCAGCGTAGTGGGGGCTGCCGGGGAGCTGTTTTTT. The chain links TRBV9 to TRBJ2-2; possible D gene TRBD1, 6 bases. In germline, CDR1 is SGDLS, CDR2 YYNGEE. The CDR3 length is 14 residues. Trimming took 0 bases from V and 6 from J, leaving 9 bases between them.